A single sample is the source of the 23 T cell receptor beta chains below, sequenced in a study of T cells in Graves' hyperthyroidism and ophthalmopathy. Researchers amplified the TCR beta CDR3 regions from RNA transcripts. The TCR CDR3 first-round RT-PCR relied on the HTBI primer set. TCRdb itself ran the multiplex PCR reads through MiXCR, one entry per CDR3 protein. The sample yields some 550,000 distinct CDR3 sequences, around 15% seen once. Sample: blood. The receptors here all came from a woman aged 40 to 55 with Graves' ophthalmopathy.

The V gene is TRBV12-3 or TRBV12-4, the J gene TRBJ2-1; 7 bases fit TRBD1. J was trimmed by 1 base and V by 6 bases; bases with no gene match: 6. This CDR3 has 15 amino acids. The CDR3 nucleotides are TGTGCCAGCAGAGGGACAGTTATGTCCTACAATGAGCAGTTCTTC. It encodes CASRGTVMSYNEQFF.

In its sample, this clonotype was seen many times. The chain has TRBV30 and TRBJ2-7; TRBD1 matches at 9 bases. The CDR3 length is 14 residues. Germline CDR1 reads GTSNPN; CDR2 reads SVGIG (reference sequence). J was trimmed by 2 bases and V by 5 bases; bases with no gene match: 7. CDR3: CAWCPGTGTYEQYF. The CDR3 DNA reads TGTGCCTGGTGCCCCGGGACAGGGACCTACGAGCAGTACTTC.

This clonotype has ten or more counts. The chain joins TRBV7-9 to TRBJ2-7; the D gene is possibly TRBD1 (5 bases). The CDR3 consists of 12 residues. V lost 9 bases, J lost 2 bases, and 11 bases lay in between. CDR1 and CDR2 (germline): SEHNR, FQNEAQ (reference sequence). The CDR3 loop reads CASQGQAYEQYF. DNA for the CDR3: TGTGCCAGTCAGGGCCAGGCCTACGAGCAGTACTTC.

The CDR3 protein is CASSPAWGGGTEAFF. The CDR3 nucleotides are TGCGCCAGCAGCCCCGCCTGGGGGGGTGGGACTGAAGCTTTCTTT. The V call is TRBV5-1, the J call TRBJ1-1; tentatively, D is TRBD1 (5 bases). The germline CDR1 and CDR2 sequences are SGHRS and YFSETQ. Trimming left V 4 bases short and J 5 bases short, with 18 bases between. The CDR3 totals 15 residues.

The chain uses TRBV12-3 or TRBV12-4 and TRBJ1-1; 7 nucleotides agree with TRBD1. This CDR3 has 15 amino acids. With 8 bases clipped from V and 2 bases from J, the junction kept 11 bases outside the gene matches. The CDR3 reads CASGVSGQINTEAFF. For the CDR3, the DNA is TGTGCCAGCGGAGTATCGGGACAGATCAACACTGAAGCTTTCTTT.

This clonotype was picked up many times. The chain recombines TRBV20-1 with TRBJ2-7; 7 bases map to TRBD1. The V and J ends lost 0 bases and 3 bases, in that order; junction bases with no gene match: 8. In germline, CDR1 is DFQATT, CDR2 SNEGSKA (reference sequence). The CDR3 length is 15 residues. CDR3 coding DNA: TGCAGTGCTAGAGAGCTGTTGGGACAGAACTACGAGCAGTACTTC. Protein: CSARELLGQNYEQYF.

The chain joins TRBV20-1 to TRBJ2-1, with TRBD2 as a possible D gene (6 bases). V was shortened by 6 bases and J by 1 base, with 16 bases between the two germline ends. The germline V gene encodes CDR1 DFQATT and CDR2 SNEGSKA (reference sequence). This CDR3 spans 15 amino acids. The CDR3 nucleotides are TGCAGTGCCCTCGTGGGCCTAGCGTCCTACAATGAGCAGTTCTTC. It translates to CSALVGLASYNEQFF.

V is TRBV5-1 and J is TRBJ2-5; either TRBD1 or TRBD2 may fit D (5 bases each). This CDR3 spans 15 amino acids. Trimming shortened V by 3 bases and J by 5 bases, and 17 bases separated the two germline ends. In germline, CDR1 is SGHRS, CDR2 YFSETQ. The CDR3 DNA reads TGCGCCAGCAGCTCCACCCCCGGGACGAGTGAGACCCAGTACTTC. Encoded protein: CASSSTPGTSETQYF.

The genes are TRBV29-1 and TRBJ2-7, with D unclear. Germline V gene data show CDR1 as SQVTM and CDR2 as ANQGSEA. V was shortened by 6 bases and J by 4 bases, with 13 bases between the two germline ends. This CDR3 spans 12 amino acids. The CDR3 is CSVRTLLYEQYF. The CDR3 bases are TGCAGCGTAAGGACCCTTCTTTACGAGCAGTACTTC.

This clonotype was seen only a few times. The chain uses TRBV12-3 or TRBV12-4 and TRBJ2-3, with D perhaps matching TRBD1 (6 bases). The CDR3 consists of 20 residues. The V end lost 2 bases, the J end lost 5 bases, and 29 bases lay between the germline ends. CDR3 nucleotide sequence: TGTGCCAGCAGTTTATTTAGGGCAGGGGTTCGGATGAGAGGTGTAGATACGCAGTATTTT. Amino acid sequence: CASSLFRAGVRMRGVDTQYF.

This clonotype has a count of ten or more. The chain couples TRBV28 to TRBJ1-6, with 10 bases matching TRBD1. The CDR3 extends over 15 amino acids. J gave up 6 bases and V 5 bases, and 4 bases lay outside the gene matches. Germline values: CDR1 MDHEN, CDR2 SYDVKM. CDR3 loop: CASSKGTGVNSPLHF. The CDR3 nucleotides are TGTGCCAGCAGTAAAGGGACAGGGGTTAATTCACCCCTCCACTTT.

The J gene is TRBJ2-7, the V gene TRBV19; either TRBD1 or TRBD2 may supply D (7 bases each). This CDR3 region has 14 residues. In germline, CDR1 is LNHDA, CDR2 SQIVND (reference sequence). V was pared by 6 bases and J by 4 bases, with 16 bases between. In DNA form, the CDR3 reads TGTGCCAGTAGAGCTGGGCAGGGGGGGTACGAGCAGTACTTC. Residues: CASRAGQGGYEQYF.

This clonotype appeared many times. The rearrangement links TRBV11-2 to TRBJ2-7, with TRBD2 identical over 11 bases. Germline values: CDR1 SGHAT, CDR2 FQNNGV. The CDR3 runs to 15 residues. The ends lost 1 base at V and 5 bases at J; junction bases unmatched: 4. The CDR3 DNA reads TGTGCCAGCAGCTTAGGGACTAGCGGGCTGAACGAGCAGTACTTC. It encodes CASSLGTSGLNEQYF.

As for this clonotype: This may come from a read error, since a much larger clone is one base off. Here the CDR3 omits its conserved ending phenylalanine or tryptophan, so a read error is the likely source. J is TRBJ2-3 and V is TRBV5-1, with 7 bases lining up with TRBD2. The ends lost 5 bases at V and 2 bases at J; junction bases unmatched: 2. Per germline, CDR1 SGHRS and CDR2 YFSETQ. The CDR3 is made up of 13 amino acids. The CDR3 reads CASSQRDTDTQYS. The CDR3 nucleotides read TGCGCCAGCAGTCAGCGGGACACAGATACGCAGTATTCT.

This clonotype was seen at least ten times. The chain links TRBV20-1 to TRBJ2-5; no clear D gene. V dropped 6 bases and J dropped 5 bases, with 4 bases sitting between them. In germline, CDR1 is DFQATT, CDR2 SNEGSKA (reference sequence). The CDR3 covers 9 residues. CDR3 protein: CSAGETQYF. The CDR3 coding sequence is TGCAGTGCGGGCGAGACCCAGTACTTC.

J is TRBJ2-5 and V is TRBV5-1; 9 positions match TRBD2. The V and J ends lost 6 bases and 4 bases, in that order; junction bases with no gene match: 13. The germline gives CDR1 SGHRS, CDR2 YFSETQ. CDR3 length: 16 residues. CDR3 protein: CASKAVSGSGRETQYF. The CDR3 DNA follows: TGCGCCAGCAAAGCCGTTAGCGGGAGTGGGCGAGAGACCCAGTACTTC.

The chain joins TRBV5-1 to TRBJ2-7, with 11 bases lining up with TRBD1. The CDR3 is 15 residues long. After removal of 0 bases from V and 5 bases from J, the junction contained 4 bases not matched to a gene. Germline values: CDR1 SGHRS, CDR2 YFSETQ. The CDR3 region has the DNA TGCGCCAGCAGCTTGGATGGACAGGGGGCGAACGAGCAGTACTTC. It translates to CASSLDGQGANEQYF.

This clonotype was detected a few times. The chain carries TRBV20-1 and TRBJ1-1; no definite D call. The germline gives CDR1 DFQATT, CDR2 SNEGSKA (reference sequence). The CDR3 consists of 14 residues. The CDR3 DNA reads TGCACTCTATATAGGGTTGGAGATTACACTGAAGCTTTCTTT. Its translation is CTLYRVGDYTEAFF.

The table lists this clonotype with a few counts. The chain uses TRBV19 and TRBJ1-1; weak D call: TRBD1 (6 bases). Germline V lookup: CDR1 LNHDA, CDR2 SQIVND (reference sequence). The CDR3 has 13 amino acids. V lost 4 bases to trimming and J lost 6 bases, with 12 bases between them. The CDR3 loop is CASSTQTGSEAFF. The CDR3 DNA follows: TGTGCCAGTAGTACACAGACAGGTTCTGAAGCTTTCTTT.

A few counts support this clonotype. The V call is TRBV5-1, the J call TRBJ2-3; 14 positions agree with TRBD2. The CDR3 is 18 amino acids. Germline CDR1 and CDR2: SGHRS and YFSETQ. V trimming: 3 bases; J trimming: 1 base; junction bases outside the gene matches: 7. CDR3 DNA: TGCGCCAGCAGCTCCCCCGGGACTAGCGGGGGCCGCACAGATACGCAGTATTTT. Encoded protein: CASSSPGTSGGRTDTQYF.

This clonotype was observed many times. V is TRBV5-1 and J is TRBJ2-1; 8 nucleotides match TRBD2. V lost 4 bases to trimming and J lost 0 bases; unmatched junction nucleotides: 3. The germline V gene encodes CDR1 SGHRS and CDR2 YFSETQ. CDR3 length: 15 amino acids. The CDR3 DNA is TGCGCCAGCAGCACTGGGACTAGCTCCTACAATGAGCAGTTCTTC. Translation: CASSTGTSSYNEQFF.

The chain uses TRBV28 and TRBJ1-2, with 8 bases matching TRBD1. V was pared by 5 bases and J by 4 bases, with 3 bases of the junction left unmatched. This CDR3 is built from 13 residues. Germline lookup yields CDR1 MDHEN and CDR2 SYDVKM. The CDR3 nucleotides read TGTGCCAGCAGTACAGGGGGGAGCTATGGCTACACCTTC. As protein: CASSTGGSYGYTF.

The V gene is TRBV20-1, the J gene TRBJ2-2; 10 bases match TRBD1. Trimming took 6 bases from V and 4 from J; bases not matched to a gene: 8. The CDR3 sequence is 15 residues long. Germline V lookup: CDR1 DFQATT, CDR2 SNEGSKA (reference sequence). The CDR3 reads CSAPRQGAATGELFF. The CDR3 DNA reads as TGCAGTGCCCCCCGACAGGGGGCGGCCACCGGGGAGCTGTTTTTT.